The clone carrying this T cell receptor (beta chain) is large in the sample. Antigen unknown. CDR1 is MNHNY and CDR2 is SVGAGI in the germline V gene (reference sequence). V was shortened by 2 bases and J by 5 bases, with 10 bases between the two germline ends. The CDR3 runs to 14 residues. The sample belongs to a study of shared clonotypes between healthy human individuals. On sorted subsets, replicate PCRs used 200 ng DNA, or approximately 33,000 T cell genomes. As originally analysed: With immunoSEQ giving junction-only sequences and no quality scores, filtering differed. Clones were sequenced by immunoSEQ multiplex PCR, and TCRdb holds only the in-frame ones, with some missing. That table furnishes V, J and clone size, whereas the DNA furnished D and trimming. Of over 300,000 clones listed, 87% are singletons. General observations from the study: Clonotype sharing among donors likely depends on sequencing depth. Across a handful of donors, naive CD4 shared about 5%, naive CD8 over 3%, memory CD4 2% to 2.5%, memory CD8 0.4% to 0.5%.

This TCR came from a man younger than 35 in good health. The V and J genes are TRBV6-6 and TRBJ1-5; D gene ambiguous. Sequencing input: memory CD8+ T cells sorted from blood. Subset denoted: CD45RO+ cells pooled with CCR7-negative TemRA cells. CDR3 in DNA: TGTGCCAGCAGTTACCCAGGAACCGATCAGCCCCAGCATTTT. Protein product: CASSYPGTDQPQHF.